The 25 T cell receptor beta chains below all came from one sample that was sequenced in a study of T cells after yellow fever vaccination. TCRdb re-called the 5' RACE reads through MiXCR, storing one row per CDR3 protein. The data contain about 63,000 distinct CDR3 sequences, approximately 8% of them seen just once; the ten biggest clones take up roughly a third. This specimen was CD8+ T cells sorted from PBMCs, taken 15 days after the yellow fever booster vaccination. These receptors were obtained from a man aged 25 to 40 who received the YFV17D yellow fever vaccine.

This clonotype was recorded at least ten times. J is TRBJ2-7 and V is TRBV12-3 or TRBV12-4; either TRBD1 or TRBD2 may fit D (5 bases each). The V end lost 4 bases, the J end lost 7 bases, and 11 bases lay between the germline ends. The CDR3 loop spans 12 amino acids. Written as DNA, the CDR3 is TGTGCCAGCAGTTCTGAGGGGTGGGAGCAGTACTTC. It is translated as CASSSEGWEQYF.

This clonotype was seen many times. The J gene is TRBJ2-1, the V gene TRBV28; D gene ambiguous. This CDR3 is built from 13 residues. Trimming left V 7 bases short and J 9 bases short, with 16 bases between. The V gene's germline CDR1 is MDHEN and CDR2 SYDVKM. The CDR3 nucleotides are TGTGCCAGCACTGAGCAAAAATGGGGTGAGCAGTTCTTC. As protein: CASTEQKWGEQFF.

In its sample, this clonotype was seen many times. The V gene is TRBV27, the J gene TRBJ2-7; D not certain. Germline V gene lookup returns CDR1 MNHEY and CDR2 SMNVEV (reference sequence). The CDR3 sequence is 13 residues long. Trimming stripped 7 bases from V and 1 base from J, with 11 bases between. The CDR3 loop is CASTGSESYEQYF. The CDR3 nucleotides are TGTGCCAGCACGGGCAGTGAGTCCTACGAGCAGTACTTC.

The sample holds many counts of this clonotype. V and J are TRBV7-9 and TRBJ2-4; D is possibly TRBD1 (5 bases). Trimming shortened V by 6 bases and J by 5 bases, and 17 bases separated the two germline ends. CDR3 size: 15 residues. In germline, CDR1 is SEHNR, CDR2 FQNEAQ (reference sequence). CDR3 sequence: CASSWAPDTQNIQYF. The CDR3 coding sequence is TGTGCCAGCAGTTGGGCCCCGGACACCCAAAACATTCAGTACTTC. The whole variable domain, filled in from reference TRBV7-9 and TRBJ2-4, reads DTGVSQNPRHKITKRGQNVTFRCDPISEHNRLYWYRQTLGQGPEFLTYFQNEAQLEKSRLLSDRFSAERPKGSFSTLEIQRTEQGDSAMYLCASSWAPDTQNIQYFGAGTRLSVL.

The chain carries TRBV7-2 and TRBJ2-5; 10 bases match TRBD2. The CDR3 runs 16 residues. Germline loops: CDR1 SGHTA, CDR2 FQGNSA. V lost 2 bases to trimming and J lost 3 bases; unmatched junction nucleotides: 6. CDR3 nucleotides: TGTGCCAGCAGCTTAATACCCCTAGCGGGGGAAGAGACCCAGTACTTC. Encoded protein: CASSLIPLAGEETQYF.

This clonotype showed up many times. The J gene is TRBJ1-1, the V gene TRBV6-6, with D uncertain. Germline-derived CDR1 and CDR2 are MNHNY and SVGAGI (reference sequence). The CDR3 extends over 10 amino acids. V was trimmed by 7 bases and J by 10 bases, leaving 10 bases between them. The CDR3 nucleotides are TGTGCCAGCATCCAGGACCGAGCTTTCTTT. Its translation is CASIQDRAFF.

This clonotype was seen many times. The rearrangement links TRBV7-9 to TRBJ1-1; D is unclear. The V gene's germline CDR1 is SEHNR and CDR2 FQNEAQ (reference sequence). Trimming removed 7 bases from V and 3 bases from J, with 15 bases in between. CDR3 length: 14 amino acids. The CDR3 loop is CASTRWTEDTEAFF. In nucleotides, the CDR3 is TGTGCCAGCACCCGTTGGACCGAGGACACTGAAGCTTTCTTT.

This clonotype was seen at least ten times. The chain links TRBV20-1 to TRBJ1-2; 8 bases fit TRBD1. The CDR3 runs to 12 residues. With V trimmed by 5 bases and J by 7 bases, 6 bases remained unmatched. Germline CDR1 and CDR2: DFQATT and SNEGSKA (reference sequence). The CDR3, as DNA: TGCAGTGCTCCGGACAGGGCACGTGGCTACACCTTC. Translated, it gives CSAPDRARGYTF.

Many counts were recorded for this clonotype. The chain recombines TRBV6-5 with TRBJ1-1, with D perhaps matching TRBD1 (6 bases). Germline V gene lookup returns CDR1 MNHEY and CDR2 SVGAGI. The CDR3 is 19 amino acids. The V and J ends lost 0 bases and 1 base respectively, with 21 bases between them. The CDR3 reads CASSYSEDGGDIKNTEAFF. DNA of the CDR3: TGTGCCAGCAGTTACTCGGAGGATGGCGGGGACATCAAGAACACTGAAGCTTTCTTT.

Many counts were recorded for this clonotype. The chain couples TRBV7-9 to TRBJ2-2; either TRBD1 or TRBD2 may fit D (5 bases each). The CDR3 totals 15 residues. Germline CDR1 and CDR2: SEHNR and FQNEAQ (reference sequence). Trimming took off 5 bases at V and 3 bases at J, with 13 bases between the two ends. CDR3 loop: CASSRGVSDTGELFF. CDR3 DNA sequence: TGTGCCAGCAGCCGAGGGGTTTCGGACACCGGGGAGCTGTTTTTT.

There are many counts of this clonotype. The chain uses TRBV6-5 and TRBJ2-1; 7 bases line up with TRBD1. V lost 4 bases, J lost 8 bases, and 5 bases stayed unmatched. The germline V gene encodes CDR1 MNHEY and CDR2 SVGAGI. The CDR3 runs 13 residues. CDR3 sequence (DNA): TGTGCCAGCAGTTTGAAAGGGGGCCATGAGCAGTTCTTC. This codes for CASSLKGGHEQFF.

This clonotype has only a few counts. This rearrangement joins TRBV7-9 to TRBJ1-2; D unresolved. This CDR3 has 13 amino acids. V gave up 8 bases and J gave up 6 bases, with 16 bases separating them. Germline V lookup: CDR1 SEHNR, CDR2 FQNEAQ (reference sequence). This CDR3 reads CASHFEGGDGYTF. The CDR3, as DNA: TGTGCCAGCCACTTTGAGGGAGGCGATGGCTACACCTTC. The variable domain in full, with the rest retrieved from reference TRBV7-9 and TRBJ1-2, is DTGVSQNPRHKITKRGQNVTFRCDPISEHNRLYWYRQTLGQGPEFLTYFQNEAQLEKSRLLSDRFSAERPKGSFSTLEIQRTEQGDSAMYLCASHFEGGDGYTFGSGTRLTVV.

This clonotype came up many times. V is TRBV19 and J is TRBJ2-4; 9 nucleotides line up with TRBD1. This CDR3 comprises 14 residues. With V trimmed by 4 bases and J by 6 bases, 4 bases remained unmatched. Germline assignment: CDR1 LNHDA and CDR2 SQIVND (reference sequence). CDR3 DNA: TGTGCCAGTAGTACCGGACAGGGGACAAACATTCAGTACTTC. This gives the protein CASSTGQGTNIQYF.

This clonotype was recorded many times. The rearrangement joins TRBV2 to TRBJ2-5; D may match TRBD1 or TRBD2 (5 bases each). The germline V and J ends were trimmed by 8 bases and 5 bases, with 18 bases remaining between them. CDR1 is SNHLY, CDR2 FYNNEI, per germline. The CDR3 has 14 residues. CDR3 nucleotide sequence: TGTGCCAGCTCCAAAACAGGCGGGCTGGAGACCCAGTACTTC. Protein: CASSKTGGLETQYF.

In its sample, this clonotype was seen many times. The chain combines TRBV4-3 with TRBJ2-1; TRBD2 matches 7 bases. CDR1 LGHNA and CDR2 YSLEER come from the germline V gene. CDR3 size: 12 residues. V lost 3 bases, J lost 11 bases, and 4 bases stayed unmatched. CDR3 bases: TGCGCCAGCAGCCAGGGGGAGGGCAAGCAGTTCTTC. The encoded protein is CASSQGEGKQFF.

There are many counts of this clonotype. V gene TRBV19 combines with J gene TRBJ2-7, with a weak D call TRBD2 (5 bases). The CDR3 totals 16 residues. Germline CDR1 LNHDA, CDR2 SQIVND (reference sequence). V lost 5 bases and J 0 bases, leaving 17 bases between the germline ends. The CDR3 bases are TGTGCCAGTAGTTTAAAGAGGGCTCCCAGCTCCTACGAGCAGTACTTC. Its translation: CASSLKRAPSSYEQYF.

Here the CDR3 reads CASSLGGGREKLFF. The CDR3 nucleotides are TGTGCCAGCAGCTTGGGGGGGGGCCGGGAAAAACTGTTTTTT. The chain uses TRBV7-2 and TRBJ1-4, with D possibly being TRBD1 (6 bases). With 3 bases removed from V and 8 bases from J, the gap between germline ends came to 13 bases. Germline V gene lookup returns CDR1 SGHTA and CDR2 FQGNSA. CDR3 length: 14 residues.

This clonotype was counted ten times or more. The rearrangement links TRBV5-6 to TRBJ2-7; D possibly corresponds to TRBD2 (6 bases). This CDR3 region has 16 residues. The germline gives CDR1 SGHDT, CDR2 YYEEEE. Trimming shortened V by 4 bases and J by 1 base, and 18 bases separated the two germline ends. In DNA form, the CDR3 reads TGTGCCAGCAGCCTTGCAGGAGGGTTATATTCCTACGAGCAGTACTTC. Residues: CASSLAGGLYSYEQYF.

In the case of this clonotype: The junction departs from the called germline gene at one end, perhaps through a read error. The rearrangement uses TRBV19 and TRBJ2-7, with D perhaps TRBD1 (6 bases). In germline, CDR1 is LNHDA, CDR2 SQIVND (reference sequence). The CDR3 has 13 amino acids. The CDR3: CASSTGQAYKQYF. CDR3 coding DNA: TGTGCCAGTAGTACGGGACAAGCCTACAAGCAGTACTTC.

This clonotype has just a few counts. The chain recombines TRBV30 with TRBJ1-5; 7 nucleotides align to TRBD1. Germline CDR1 GTSNPN, CDR2 SVGIG (reference sequence). This CDR3 comprises 15 residues. V dropped 2 bases and J dropped 6; count of bases not matched to a gene: 10. This CDR3 reads CAWSHLEGASQPQHF. As DNA, the CDR3 is TGTGCCTGGAGTCACCTGGAGGGGGCCAGTCAGCCCCAGCATTTT.

This clonotype was counted at least ten times. V is TRBV27 and J is TRBJ2-1; D is perhaps TRBD2 (5 bases). V was pared by 4 bases and J by 0 bases, with 13 bases between. Germline V gives CDR1 MNHEY, CDR2 SMNVEV (reference sequence). The CDR3 is 16 amino acids. CDR3 in amino acids: CASSSGYQSSYNEQFF. CDR3 DNA sequence: TGTGCCAGCAGTTCGGGGTATCAGAGCTCCTACAATGAGCAGTTCTTC.

This clonotype was seen at least ten times. The V gene is TRBV7-2, the J gene TRBJ1-5; D remains ambiguous. V lost 1 base to trimming and J lost 7 bases, with 11 bases between them. CDR3 length: 14 amino acids. Per germline, CDR1 SGHTA and CDR2 FQGNSA. CDR3 DNA: TGTGCCAGCAGCTTAGGCTTAGTAATGCAGCCCCAGCATTTT. Translated, it gives CASSLGLVMQPQHF.

A word on this clonotype: A much bigger clone sits one base away, suggesting this may be a read error. The chain is built from TRBV6-5 and TRBJ2-7, with D maybe TRBD2 (5 bases). The CDR3 totals 18 residues. In germline, CDR1 is MNHEY, CDR2 SVGAGI. The CDR3 nucleotides are TGTGCCTGCAGTTACTCGATACCGTCGACGGGGAAAGGTTACGAGCAGTACTTC. Translation: CACSYSIPSTGKGYEQYF.

This clonotype was counted a few times. The rearrangement links TRBV7-6 to TRBJ2-4, with D uncertain. Germline CDR1 and CDR2: SGHVS and FNYEAQ. This CDR3 is built from 12 residues. V was clipped by 3 bases and J by 7 bases, with 7 bases between them. CDR3 in amino acids: CASSFEGNIQYF. The CDR3 region has the DNA TGTGCCAGCAGCTTCGAAGGGAACATTCAGTACTTC.

The chain couples TRBV12-3 or TRBV12-4 to TRBJ2-1, with D maybe TRBD2 (6 bases). The CDR3 runs to 12 residues. Between the trimmed V and J ends, which lost 5 bases and 8 bases, there was a span of 10 bases. CDR3 sequence: CASSRASDEQFF. CDR3 DNA: TGTGCCAGCAGTAGGGCTAGCGATGAGCAGTTCTTC.